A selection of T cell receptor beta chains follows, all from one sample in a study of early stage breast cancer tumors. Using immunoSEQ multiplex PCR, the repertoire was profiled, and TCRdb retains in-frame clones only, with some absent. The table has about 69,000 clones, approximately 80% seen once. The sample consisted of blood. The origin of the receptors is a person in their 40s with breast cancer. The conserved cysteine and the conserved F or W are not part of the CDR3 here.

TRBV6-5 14 ASSYSTTSGANVLT
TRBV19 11 ASLLSRGTEAF
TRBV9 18 ASSAPRDSGRGSSYNEQF
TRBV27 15 ASSQNRAGGDTDTQY
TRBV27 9 ASSFYGTQY
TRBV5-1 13 ASSSFQGAAGELF
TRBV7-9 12 ASSLAGTFDTQY
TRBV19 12 ASSVIQGLAGYT
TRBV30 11 AWSRGDYAEQY
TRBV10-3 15 AISDADEQTGMTEAF
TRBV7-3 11 ASSLGEGEKLF
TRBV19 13 ASASGRETVYGYT
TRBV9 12 ASSVIVDTGELF
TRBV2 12 ASRWTGIHQPQH
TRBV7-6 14 ASSLGTGQNTGELF
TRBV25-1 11 ATSGDRGLEQY
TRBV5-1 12 ASSLDYRSYEQY
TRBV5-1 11 ASSLDPKETQY
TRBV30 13 AWSEPGTANQPQH
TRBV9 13 ASSVAVGTGYGYT
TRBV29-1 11 SVRGQGLNTQY
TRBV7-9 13 ASSRPELTGVGYT